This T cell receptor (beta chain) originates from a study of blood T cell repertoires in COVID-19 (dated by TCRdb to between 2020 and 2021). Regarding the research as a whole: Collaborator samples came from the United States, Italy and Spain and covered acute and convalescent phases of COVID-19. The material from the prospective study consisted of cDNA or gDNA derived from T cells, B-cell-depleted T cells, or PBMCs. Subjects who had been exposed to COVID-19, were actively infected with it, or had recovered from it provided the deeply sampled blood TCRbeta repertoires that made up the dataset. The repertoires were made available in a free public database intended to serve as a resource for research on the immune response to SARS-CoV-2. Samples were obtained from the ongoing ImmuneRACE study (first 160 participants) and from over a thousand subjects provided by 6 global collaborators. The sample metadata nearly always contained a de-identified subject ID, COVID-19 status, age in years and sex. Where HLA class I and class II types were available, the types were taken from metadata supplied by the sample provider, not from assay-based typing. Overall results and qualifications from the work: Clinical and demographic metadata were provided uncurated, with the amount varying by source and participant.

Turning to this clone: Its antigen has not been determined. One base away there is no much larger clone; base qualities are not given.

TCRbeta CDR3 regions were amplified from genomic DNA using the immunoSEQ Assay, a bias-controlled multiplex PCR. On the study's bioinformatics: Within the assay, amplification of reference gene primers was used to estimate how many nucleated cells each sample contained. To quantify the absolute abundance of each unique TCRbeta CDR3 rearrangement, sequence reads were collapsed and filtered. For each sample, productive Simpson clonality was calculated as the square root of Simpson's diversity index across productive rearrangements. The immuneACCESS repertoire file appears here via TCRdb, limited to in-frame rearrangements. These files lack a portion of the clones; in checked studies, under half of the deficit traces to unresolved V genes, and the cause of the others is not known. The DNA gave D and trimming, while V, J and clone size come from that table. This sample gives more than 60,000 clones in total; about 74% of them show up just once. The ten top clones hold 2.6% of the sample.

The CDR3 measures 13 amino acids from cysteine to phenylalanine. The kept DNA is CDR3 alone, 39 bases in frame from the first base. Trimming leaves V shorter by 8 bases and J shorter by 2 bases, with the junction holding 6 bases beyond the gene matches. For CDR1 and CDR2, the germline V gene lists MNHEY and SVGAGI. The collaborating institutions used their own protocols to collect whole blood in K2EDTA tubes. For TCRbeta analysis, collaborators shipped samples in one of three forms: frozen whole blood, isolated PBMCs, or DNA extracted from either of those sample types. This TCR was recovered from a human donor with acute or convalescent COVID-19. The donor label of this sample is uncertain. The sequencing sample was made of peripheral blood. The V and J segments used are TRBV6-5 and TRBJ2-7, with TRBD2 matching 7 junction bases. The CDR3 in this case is CASRMGGTYEQYF. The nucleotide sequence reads TGTGCCAGCCGTATGGGAGGGACCTACGAGCAGTACTTC.